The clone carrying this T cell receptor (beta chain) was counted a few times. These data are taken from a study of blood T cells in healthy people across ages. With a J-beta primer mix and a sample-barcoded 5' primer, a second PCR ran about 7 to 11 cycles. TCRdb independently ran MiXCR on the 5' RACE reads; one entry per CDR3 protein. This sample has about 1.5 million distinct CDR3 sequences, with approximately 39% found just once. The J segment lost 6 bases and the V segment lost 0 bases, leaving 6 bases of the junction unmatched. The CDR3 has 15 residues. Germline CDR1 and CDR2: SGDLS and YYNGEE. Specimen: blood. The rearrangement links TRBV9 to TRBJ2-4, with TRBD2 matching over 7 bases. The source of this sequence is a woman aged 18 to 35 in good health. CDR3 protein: CASSVGGSSGNIQYF. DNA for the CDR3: TGTGCCAGCAGCGTAGGCGGTTCTAGCGGAAACATTCAGTACTTC. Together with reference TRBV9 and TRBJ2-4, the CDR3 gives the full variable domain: DSGVTQTPKHLITATGQRVTLRCSPRSGDLSVYWYQQSLDQGLQFLIQYYNGEERAKGNILERFSAQQFPDLHSELNLSSLELGDSALYFCASSVGGSSGNIQYFGAGTRLSVL.